This T cell receptor (beta chain) derives from a study of OX40 agonist ivuxolimab in advanced cancers. For the study at large: Three partial responders included one hepatocellular carcinoma patient and two cutaneous melanoma patients. General study results and limits: Dosing at 0.1 to 3.0 mg/kg was accompanied by clonal expansion of CD4+ and CD8+ blood T cells by week 6. Partly responding patients at 0.1-3.0 mg/kg showed some of the smallest clonal expansion.

Worth noting for this clone: Its cognate antigen is unknown.

Clones were read by immunoSEQ multiplex PCR, and TCRdb kept only the in-frame ones, dropping some. The sample holds some 87,000 clones; roughly 91% are singletons and the top ten take about 1.6%. The ends were cut back, 1 base at V and 7 bases at J, with 10 bases in the middle. The length of the CDR3 is 13 residues. Germline V gene data show CDR1 as SGHDN and CDR2 as FVKESK. The chain couples TRBV14 to TRBJ1-1, with D unclear. The TCR sequence derives from an adult with an advanced solid tumor such as melanoma, head and neck, liver or kidney cancer. Sample: CD4+ or CD8+ T cells sorted from blood, taken in a trial of the OX40 agonist ivuxolimab. The CDR3 bases are TGTGCCAGCAGCCAAGGGCTACAACTTGAAGCTTTCTTT. This translates into CASSQGLQLEAFF.